This T cell receptor beta chain was identified during a study of blood T cell repertoires in COVID-19. Only in-frame clones appear in the TCRdb table, and some are missing; sequencing was by immunoSEQ multiplex PCR. The sample yields about 270,000 clones, 80% to 90% seen once. Unmatched junction bases numbered 4, after V lost 6 bases and J lost 3 bases. The CDR3 runs 14 residues. CDR1 is SNHLY and CDR2 is FYNNEI in the germline V gene. The chain has TRBV2 and TRBJ2-5; 10 bases are shared with TRBD2. The sequencing sample was made of peripheral blood. This clonotype originated in a woman aged 70 to 79 with acute or convalescent COVID-19. The CDR3 here is CASRDSGGKETQYF. The CDR3 DNA is TGTGCCAGCAGGGATAGCGGGGGGAAAGAGACCCAGTACTTC.